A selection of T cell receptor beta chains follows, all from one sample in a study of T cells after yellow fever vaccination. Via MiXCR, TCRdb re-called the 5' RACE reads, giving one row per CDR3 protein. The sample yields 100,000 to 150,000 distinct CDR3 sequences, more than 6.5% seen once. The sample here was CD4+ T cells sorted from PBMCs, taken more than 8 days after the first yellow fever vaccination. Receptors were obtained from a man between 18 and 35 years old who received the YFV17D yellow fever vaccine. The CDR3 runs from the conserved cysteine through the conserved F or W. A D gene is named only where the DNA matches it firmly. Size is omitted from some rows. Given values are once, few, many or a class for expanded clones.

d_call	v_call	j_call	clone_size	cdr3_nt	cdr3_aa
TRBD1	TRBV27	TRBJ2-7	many	TGTGCCAGCAGCATAACAGGGGAGGAGCAGTACTTC	CASSITGEEQYF
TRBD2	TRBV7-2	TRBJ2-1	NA	TGTGCCAGCAGCTTAGTGGTAGCGGGGGGGGCGAATGAGCAGTTCTTC	CASSLVVAGGANEQFF
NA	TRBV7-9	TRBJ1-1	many	TGTGCCAGCAGCCTAGTGGGGTCTTCTGAAGCTTTCTTT	CASSLVGSSEAFF
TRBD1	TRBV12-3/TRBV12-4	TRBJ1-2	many	TGTGCCAGCAGTTGGGACAGGGGCAGGGGCTACACCTTC	CASSWDRGRGYTF
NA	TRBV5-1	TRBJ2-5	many	TGCGCCAGCAGCTTGGACCCGGCAGGGCACCAAGAGACCCAGTACTTC	CASSLDPAGHQETQYF
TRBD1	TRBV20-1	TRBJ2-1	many	TGCAGTGCTACGACAGGGGGCGCTTTTGACAATGAGCAGTTCTTC	CSATTGGAFDNEQFF
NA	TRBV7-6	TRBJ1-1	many	TGTGCCAGCAGCTCCCAGGCGGGAACTGAAGCTTTCTTT	CASSSQAGTEAFF
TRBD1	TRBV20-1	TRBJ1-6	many	TGCAGTGCTAGAGATCCTAGGGGGCGTAATTCACCCCTCCACTTT	CSARDPRGRNSPLHF
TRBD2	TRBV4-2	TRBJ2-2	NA	TGTGCCAGCAGCCAAGAGGCAAGCGGGGGGGCCACCGGGGAGCTGTTTTTT	CASSQEASGGATGELFF
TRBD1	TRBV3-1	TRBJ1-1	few	TGTGCCAGCAGCCCCCTACAGGGGGCGATGCCGTGGAACACTGAAGCTTTCTTT	CASSPLQGAMPWNTEAFF
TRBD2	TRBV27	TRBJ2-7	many	TGTGCCAGCAACTCCGGGGGGGGGGAAGATCGGGAGCAGTACTTC	CASNSGGGEDREQYF
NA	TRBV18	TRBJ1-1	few	TGTGCCAGCTCACCAGGACCGAACACTGAAGCTTTCTTT	CASSPGPNTEAFF
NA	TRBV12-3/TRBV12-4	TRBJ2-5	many	TGTGCCAGCAGCCCCCGGGGTGGAGAGACCCAGTACTTC	CASSPRGGETQYF
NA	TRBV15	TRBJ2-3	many	TGTGCCACCAGCAGAGCCCACTCAGATACGCAGTATTTT	CATSRAHSDTQYF
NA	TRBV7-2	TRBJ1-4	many	TGTGCCAGCAGCTTCCAGAATGAAAAACTGTTTTTT	CASSFQNEKLFF
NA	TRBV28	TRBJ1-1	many	TGTGCCAGCAGTTTAAATGGACGGCCGAACACTGAAGCTTTCTTT	CASSLNGRPNTEAFF
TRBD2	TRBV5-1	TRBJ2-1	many	TGCGCCAGCAGCCCCGGACTAGCGGGGGGGCAGTTCTTC	CASSPGLAGGQFF
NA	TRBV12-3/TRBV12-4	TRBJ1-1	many	TGTGCCAGCCACTACAGCGGAGGGGCTGAAGCTTTCTTT	CASHYSGGAEAFF
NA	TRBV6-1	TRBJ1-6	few	TGTGCCAGCAGTCCCGGGGGGTATAATTCACCCCTCCACTTT	CASSPGGYNSPLHF
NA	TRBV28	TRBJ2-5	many	TGTGCCAGCAGGACGAGAGGGGTACAAGAGACCCAGTACTTC	CASRTRGVQETQYF
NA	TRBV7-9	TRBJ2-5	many	TGTGCCAGCAGCTCTGTAGAGACCCAGTACTTC	CASSSVETQYF
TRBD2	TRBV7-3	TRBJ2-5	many	TGTGCCAGCAGCCGACTAGCACGGGAGACCCAGTACTTC	CASSRLARETQYF
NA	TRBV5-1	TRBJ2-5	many	TGCGCCAGCAGCTTGGTGGGGCCGGGGGAGACCCAGTACTTC	CASSLVGPGETQYF
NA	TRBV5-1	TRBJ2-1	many	TGCGCCAGCAGCTTGGTCGGGGTGACCTACAATGAGCAGTTCTTC	CASSLVGVTYNEQFF
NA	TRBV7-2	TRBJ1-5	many	TGTGCCAGCAGCTTATACGGCGCCGGTCAGCCCCAGCATTTT	CASSLYGAGQPQHF
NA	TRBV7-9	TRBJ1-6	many	TGTGCCAGCAGCCCGACCGCGGGTTCACCCCTCCACTTT	CASSPTAGSPLHF
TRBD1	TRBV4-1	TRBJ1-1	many	TGCGCCAGCAGCCAAGGGAACAGGGGGAACACTGAAGCTTTCTTT	CASSQGNRGNTEAFF
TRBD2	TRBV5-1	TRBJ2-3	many	TGCGCCAGCAGCTTGGCCCTAGCGGGGGGTCCTGGCACAGATACGCAGTATTTT	CASSLALAGGPGTDTQYF
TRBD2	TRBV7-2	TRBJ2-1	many	TGTGCCAGCAGCTTAGGTGGGGGGGCCTACAATGAGCAGTTCTTC	CASSLGGGAYNEQFF
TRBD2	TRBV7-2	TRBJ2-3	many	TGCGCCAGCAGCTTGGCAAGCGGGGGCACAGATACGCAGTATTTT	CASSLASGGTDTQYF
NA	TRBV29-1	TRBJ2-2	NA	TGCAGCGTTCGGGCAGGGAACACCGGGGAGCTGTTTTTT	CSVRAGNTGELFF
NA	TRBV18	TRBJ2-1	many	TGTGCCAGCTCACCTGGTGCGGGGCCCCCCTACAATGAGCAGTTCTTC	CASSPGAGPPYNEQFF
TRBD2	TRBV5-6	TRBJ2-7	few	TGTGCCAGCAGCTTGGCCACTAGCGGAATCTCCTACGAGCAGTACTTC	CASSLATSGISYEQYF
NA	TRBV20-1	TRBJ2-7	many	TGCAGTGCCTCCGCTTGGGTGACGACCTACGAGCAGTACTTC	CSASAWVTTYEQYF
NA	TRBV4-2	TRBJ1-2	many	TGTGCCAGCAGCCAAGATTTTTCCAGCTACTATGGCTACACCTTC	CASSQDFSSYYGYTF
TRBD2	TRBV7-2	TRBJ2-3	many	TGTGCCAGCAGCCCTACTAGCGGGGGAAGAGATACGCAGTATTTT	CASSPTSGGRDTQYF
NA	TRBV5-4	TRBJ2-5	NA	TGTGCCAGCAGCCCTTGGACGGACCAAGAGACCCAGTACTTC	CASSPWTDQETQYF
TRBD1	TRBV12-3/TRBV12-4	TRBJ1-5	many	TGTGCCAGCGGGCGGACAGGGAATCAGCCCCAGCATTTT	CASGRTGNQPQHF
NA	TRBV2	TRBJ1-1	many	TGTGCCAGCAAGGACATCAACACTGAAGCTTTCTTT	CASKDINTEAFF
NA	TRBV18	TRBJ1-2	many	TGTGCCAGCTCCCAGGACTATGGCTACACCTTC	CASSQDYGYTF
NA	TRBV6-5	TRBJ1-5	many	TGTGCCAGCAGCCAAGACGGTTATCAGCCCCAGCATTTT	CASSQDGYQPQHF
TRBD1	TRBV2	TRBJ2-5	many	TGTGCCAGCAGTGAACTAGGACAGGGAGAGACCCAGTACTTC	CASSELGQGETQYF
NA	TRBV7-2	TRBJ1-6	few	TGTGCCAGCAGCGCCTATCTTGGGAATTCACCCCTCCACTTT	CASSAYLGNSPLHF
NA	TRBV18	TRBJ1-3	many	TGTGCCAGCTCACCAAAAGGGTCTGGAAACACCATATATTTT	CASSPKGSGNTIYF
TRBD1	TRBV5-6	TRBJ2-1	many	TGTGCCAGCAGCTTGGACAGGGGCTTTATAGGTGAGCAGTTCTTC	CASSLDRGFIGEQFF
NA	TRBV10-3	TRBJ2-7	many	TGTGCCATCAGTGTTGGAGCGGTGAGCTACGAGCAGTACTTC	CAISVGAVSYEQYF
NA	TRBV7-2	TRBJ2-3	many	TGTGCCAGCGGCAGGTTCACAGATACGCAGTATTTT	CASGRFTDTQYF
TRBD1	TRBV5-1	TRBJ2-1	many	TGCGCCAGCAGCATGGGACAGGGATTTTCCTACAATGAGCAGTTCTTC	CASSMGQGFSYNEQFF
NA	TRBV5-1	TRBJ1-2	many	TGCGCCAGCAGCCCGGGTGGGGCTCGGAACTATGGCTACACCTTC	CASSPGGARNYGYTF
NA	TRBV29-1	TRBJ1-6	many	TGCAGCGTTGCCCCATCGGGAGGTTCACCCCTCCACTTT	CSVAPSGGSPLHF
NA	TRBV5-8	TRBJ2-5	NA	TGTGCCAGCAGCTTGGCCGCGGTCCAAGAGACCCAGTACTTC	CASSLAAVQETQYF
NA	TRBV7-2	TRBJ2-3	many	TGTGCCAGCAGCCCCTCGGGTAGCACAGATACGCAGTATTTT	CASSPSGSTDTQYF
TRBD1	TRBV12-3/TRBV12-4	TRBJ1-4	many	TGTGCCAGCAGTTTAAGCGGCAGGGGGCGTGAAAAACTGTTTTTT	CASSLSGRGREKLFF
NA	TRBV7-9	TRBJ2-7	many	TGTGCCAGCAGCGTCGAAAGGCGTTCCTACGAGCAGTACTTC	CASSVERRSYEQYF